This T cell receptor beta chain stems from a study of T cell responses to AZD1222 COVID-19 vaccine. Some clones are missing from TCRdb's copy, which holds only in-frame ones; the method was immunoSEQ multiplex PCR. The sample yields around 100,000 clones, approximately 96% seen once. Note on this clone: Its antigen remains unidentified.

V was trimmed by 2 bases and J by 6 bases, leaving 5 bases between them. Germline V gene data show CDR1 as MNHNY and CDR2 as SVGAGI (reference sequence). This CDR3 is 13 amino acids long. Study-wide results and limits: As reported, nearly half of all spike-specific TCRs target variant regions that are unmutated.

The chain has TRBV6-6 and TRBJ1-6; D not resolved. Specimen: peripheral blood, collected on day 0 of AZD1222 vaccination. The TCR was taken from an adult in good health. The DNA for the CDR3 is TGTGCCAGCAGTTACGAGGGTAATTCACCCCTCCACTTT. Translated: CASSYEGNSPLHF.